These 29 T cell receptor beta chains share one sample of origin, sequenced in a study of T-cell memory formation after mild COVID-19. TCRdb reanalysed the 5' RACE reads using MiXCR and keeps one entry per CDR3 protein. This table holds a few hundred thousand distinct CDR3 sequences, roughly 19% found once. Sequences were obtained from PBMCs or a T cell subset sorted from them (not recorded which). The origin of the receptors is a man younger than 30 who had mild COVID-19 (a few samples of this study predate the infection). Cell type and time point are not known.

The J gene is TRBJ1-1, the V gene TRBV18, with a weak D call TRBD1 (6 bases). Germline V CDR1 and CDR2: KGHSH, LQKENI. The CDR3 runs to 13 residues. V lost 3 bases and J 3 bases, leaving 8 bases between the germline ends. The CDR3 region is CASSPRTDTEAFF. The CDR3 DNA sequence: TGTGCCAGCTCACCTAGGACAGACACTGAAGCTTTCTTT.

The sample holds a few counts of this clonotype. The V gene is TRBV6-5, the J gene TRBJ1-1; D gene ambiguous. The CDR3 is 13 amino acids. Trimming took off 8 bases at V and 0 bases at J, with 10 bases between the two ends. Germline V gene sequence: CDR1 MNHEY, CDR2 SVGAGI. The CDR3 DNA follows: TGTGCCAGCGCGTTAGCCATGAACACTGAAGCTTTCTTT. Translation gives CASALAMNTEAFF.

This clonotype was detected a few times. V and J are TRBV29-1 and TRBJ2-3; D is perhaps TRBD2 (5 bases). Germline CDR1 reads SQVTM; CDR2 reads ANQGSEA. The V gene lost 5 bases and the J gene lost 4 bases, with 22 bases spanning the gap. The CDR3 totals 16 residues. The CDR3 protein is CSVSPFSVSSSDTQYF. CDR3 in DNA: TGCAGCGTTTCCCCATTTAGCGTATCCTCCTCAGATACGCAGTATTTT.

J is TRBJ2-2 and V is TRBV7-9, with D tentatively TRBD1 (6 bases). The CDR3 runs 14 residues. Trimming took off 5 bases at V and 4 bases at J, with 11 bases between the two ends. Germline assignment: CDR1 SEHNR and CDR2 FQNEAQ (reference sequence). The CDR3 sequence is CASSRQASTGELFF. DNA for the CDR3: TGTGCCAGCAGCAGACAGGCGAGCACCGGGGAGCTGTTTTTT.

The V call is TRBV29-1, the J call TRBJ1-2; D may be TRBD1 (6 bases). V dropped 4 bases and J dropped 2 bases, with 8 bases sitting between them. This CDR3 spans 12 amino acids. Per germline, CDR1 SQVTM and CDR2 ANQGSEA. This CDR3 reads CSVGGLNYGYTF. The CDR3 DNA reads as TGCAGCGTTGGGGGGCTCAACTATGGCTACACCTTC.

This clonotype has more than one count but fewer than ten. The V gene is TRBV3-1, the J gene TRBJ2-5; no reliable D call. V was trimmed by 1 base and J by 2 bases, leaving 8 bases between them. Germline V CDR1 and CDR2: LGHDT, YNNKEL (reference sequence). CDR3 length: 14 amino acids. This chain's CDR3 is CASSQADLQETQYF. The CDR3 bases are TGTGCCAGCAGCCAAGCCGACTTACAAGAGACCCAGTACTTC.

This clonotype showed up many times. The chain uses TRBV6-4 and TRBJ2-2; 8 bases line up with TRBD2. Trimming cost V 0 bases and J 6 bases; bases outside gene matches: 0. The germline V gene has CDR1 MRHNA and CDR2 SNTAGT. The CDR3 runs 14 residues. CDR3 DNA: TGTGCCAGCAGTGACTCGACTAGCGCCGGGGAGCTGTTTTTT. Its translation: CASSDSTSAGELFF.

The V gene is TRBV6-5, the J gene TRBJ2-4, with 9 bases fitting TRBD2. CDR3 size: 13 residues. Trimming removed 6 bases from V and 5 bases from J; junction bases left unmatched: 2. CDR1 and CDR2 from the germline V gene are MNHEY and SVGAGI. The CDR3 DNA follows: TGTGCCAGCAGGGGACTAGCTGAAAACATTCAGTACTTC. As protein: CASRGLAENIQYF.

This clonotype was observed a handful of times. The rearrangement links TRBV6-5 to TRBJ2-7; D remains unclear. The CDR3 contains 13 residues. Germline V gene sequence: CDR1 MNHEY, CDR2 SVGAGI. V gave up 3 bases and J gave up 4 bases, with 10 bases separating them. CDR3 sequence (DNA): TGTGCCAGCAGTTATTTCGAAGGGTACGAGCAGTACTTC. As protein: CASSYFEGYEQYF.

This clonotype has just a few counts. In DNA, the CDR3 is TGTGCCAGCAGTCAGGGGATCTACGAGCAGTACTTC. It encodes CASSQGIYEQYF. The gene calls are TRBV12-3 or TRBV12-4 and TRBJ2-7; the D gene is possibly TRBD1 (6 bases). V lost 5 bases, J lost 3 bases, and 8 bases lay in between. This CDR3 has 12 amino acids.

In DNA form, the CDR3 reads TGTGCCAGCAGGGGTCCAAGGAGCTCCTACAATGAGCAGTTCTTC. Translated, it gives CASRGPRSSYNEQFF. V usage is TRBV7-2 and J usage is TRBJ2-1, with unresolved D. CDR3 size: 15 residues. CDR1 is SGHTA and CDR2 is FQGNSA in the germline V gene. V lost 6 bases to trimming and J lost 0 bases, with 12 bases between them.

This clonotype turned up a few times. The chain employs TRBV15 and TRBJ2-6; D is uncertain. This CDR3 has 13 amino acids. The germline V and J ends were trimmed by 6 bases and 0 bases, with 3 bases remaining between them. Germline CDR1 and CDR2: LNHNV and YYDKDF (reference sequence). The CDR3 DNA reads TGTGCCACCAGGGACTCTGGGGCCAACGTCCTGACTTTC. Translated: CATRDSGANVLTF.

The chain combines TRBV5-6 with TRBJ1-1, with D perhaps TRBD1 (6 bases). The CDR3 contains 14 residues. Trimming left V 2 bases short and J 5 bases short, with 13 bases between. Germline values: CDR1 SGHDT, CDR2 YYEEEE. The CDR3, as DNA: TGTGCCAGCAGCTTCTTTCAGGGGAAGACTGAAGCTTTCTTT. It specifies CASSFFQGKTEAFF.

This clonotype was recorded a few times. The V gene is TRBV10-3, the J gene TRBJ2-1, with D unresolved. This CDR3 spans 14 amino acids. CDR1 ENHRY and CDR2 SYGVKD come from the germline V gene. The germline V and J ends were trimmed by 5 bases and 0 bases, with 8 bases remaining between them. CDR3 loop: CAISSDYSYNEQFF. In DNA, the CDR3 is TGTGCCATCAGTTCGGATTACTCCTACAATGAGCAGTTCTTC.

This CDR3 reads CASSLEGMVYTEAFF. The CDR3 DNA reads as TGCGCCAGCAGCTTGGAAGGTATGGTTTACACTGAAGCTTTCTTT. This chain links TRBV5-1 with TRBJ1-1; D gene unclear. CDR1 and CDR2 (germline): SGHRS, YFSETQ. The CDR3 is made up of 15 amino acids. V was shortened by 0 bases and J by 3 bases, with 12 bases between the two germline ends.

This clonotype has just a few counts. The chain combines TRBV6-2 or TRBV6-3 with TRBJ2-7; 8 positions match TRBD1. The V gene's germline CDR1 is MNHEY and CDR2 SVGEGT. The length of the CDR3 is 12 residues. Trimming took 10 bases from V and 4 from J; bases not matched to a gene: 6. The CDR3 loop reads CATGQGEYEQYF. The CDR3 region has the DNA TGTGCCACAGGACAGGGAGAATACGAGCAGTACTTC.

The CDR3 sequence: CASSLGGSRGNEQFF. The CDR3 coding sequence is TGCGCCAGCAGCTTAGGCGGTTCTCGGGGCAATGAGCAGTTCTTC. This sequence joins TRBV5-1 and TRBJ2-1, with D tentatively TRBD2 (5 bases). Germline values: CDR1 SGHRS, CDR2 YFSETQ. The length of the CDR3 is 15 residues. Trimming cost V 2 bases and J 6 bases, with 15 bases left between them.

This chain links TRBV20-1 with TRBJ2-2; D is ambiguous. CDR1 DFQATT and CDR2 SNEGSKA come from the germline V gene (reference sequence). Trimming removed 0 bases at V and 5 bases at J, with 7 bases between. CDR3 length: 13 amino acids. CDR3 residues: CSARDSRTGELFF. DNA for the CDR3: TGCAGTGCTAGAGATTCGAGGACCGGGGAGCTGTTTTTT.

This clonotype was observed a few times. The J gene is TRBJ1-3, the V gene TRBV7-2; possibly TRBD1 for D (5 bases). V lost 7 bases and J lost 3, with 13 bases in between. CDR3 size: 14 residues. Germline V lookup: CDR1 SGHTA, CDR2 FQGNSA. Here the CDR3 DNA reads TGTGCCAGCAACCCGGGGGGGGTTGGAAACACCATATATTTT. Its translation: CASNPGGVGNTIYF.

This clonotype has a count of ten or more. CDR3 sequence: CASMSGDYNEQFF. CDR3 sequence (DNA): TGCGCCAGCATGTCAGGGGACTACAATGAGCAGTTCTTC. This sequence joins TRBV5-1 and TRBJ2-1, with D perhaps matching TRBD1 (6 bases). Germline V lookup: CDR1 SGHRS, CDR2 YFSETQ. The CDR3 runs 13 residues. Trimming removed 6 bases from V and 3 bases from J, with 10 bases in between.

This clonotype appeared once. The chain has TRBV30 and TRBJ2-4; D gene ambiguous. The CDR3 loop spans 13 amino acids. Trimming stripped 0 bases from V and 8 bases from J, with 11 bases between. Germline V lookup: CDR1 GTSNPN, CDR2 SVGIG (reference sequence). The CDR3 loop reads CAWSVRAEYIQYF. The CDR3 coding sequence is TGTGCCTGGAGTGTACGGGCAGAATACATTCAGTACTTC.

This clonotype has a handful of counts. Written as DNA, the CDR3 is TGCGCCAGCAGCGGCAAGACTAGCACAGATACGCAGTATTTT. Protein sequence: CASSGKTSTDTQYF. The chain links TRBV5-1 to TRBJ2-3; D is uncertain. CDR3 length: 14 residues. V shed 4 bases and J shed 0 bases, with 9 bases lying between them. The germline CDR1 and CDR2 sequences are SGHRS and YFSETQ.

This chain connects TRBV27 to TRBJ1-2; D remains ambiguous. The CDR3 spans 17 residues. Germline V gives CDR1 MNHEY, CDR2 SMNVEV (reference sequence). V gave up 5 bases and J gave up 4 bases, with 23 bases separating them. CDR3 DNA: TGTGCCAGCAGTCAAGACGTGGGCTATTCGAGAGTCTATGGCTACACCTTC. It translates to CASSQDVGYSRVYGYTF.

This chain joins TRBV12-3 or TRBV12-4 and TRBJ1-1, with 8 bases identical to TRBD1. The length of the CDR3 is 13 residues. After removal of 6 bases from V and 8 bases from J, the junction contained 8 bases not matched to a gene. The CDR3 protein is CASRGQAGKEAFF. The DNA of the CDR3 is TGTGCCAGCAGGGGACAGGCGGGTAAAGAAGCTTTCTTT.

This clonotype was counted between two and nine times. This chain uses TRBV29-1 with TRBJ2-7; 7 bases line up with TRBD2. The CDR3 is 12 residues long. V was clipped by 4 bases and J by 6 bases; unmatched bases: 6. CDR1 is SQVTM, CDR2 ANQGSEA, per germline. The CDR3 bases are TGCAGCGTTGTCGGGGGGACGGGCGAGCAGTACGTC. Translating gives CSVVGGTGEQYV.

The V gene is TRBV7-9, the J gene TRBJ2-1; D is unresolved. V was clipped by 5 bases and J by 9 bases, with 11 bases between them. CDR3 length: 12 residues. Germline V gives CDR1 SEHNR, CDR2 FQNEAQ (reference sequence). CDR3 amino acids: CASSGRDSEQFF. CDR3 sequence (DNA): TGTGCCAGCAGCGGTAGGGATAGTGAGCAGTTCTTC.

V usage is TRBV29-1 and J usage is TRBJ2-5; D is unclear. The germline V and J ends were trimmed by 3 bases and 5 bases, with 10 bases remaining between them. The CDR3 spans 12 residues. Germline lookup yields CDR1 SQVTM and CDR2 ANQGSEA. The CDR3 region is CSVEHSLETQYF. CDR3 coding DNA: TGCAGCGTTGAGCACAGTTTGGAGACCCAGTACTTC.

This clonotype was detected a few times. The rearrangement uses TRBV5-8 and TRBJ2-7, with D possibly being TRBD1 or TRBD2 (5 bases each). This CDR3 is 15 amino acids long. Trimming stripped 3 bases from V and 5 bases from J, with 18 bases between. In germline, CDR1 is SGHTS, CDR2 YDEGEE. The chain's CDR3 is CASSSGTLRGDEQYV. The DNA of the CDR3 is TGTGCCAGCAGCTCAGGGACCCTTCGTGGGGACGAGCAGTACGTC.

This clonotype appeared a few times. This rearrangement joins TRBV5-1 to TRBJ2-7, with D possibly TRBD1 on 6 matching bases. Germline CDR1 is SGHRS and CDR2 is YFSETQ. The CDR3 runs to 14 residues. Trimming took 1 base from V and 4 from J, leaving 12 bases between them. CDR3 sequence (DNA): TGCGCCAGCAGCTTGACGGCAGGGGCGTACGAGCAGTACTTC. Encoded protein: CASSLTAGAYEQYF.